A single sample gave rise to the 27 T cell receptor beta chains below, sequenced in a study of T-cell memory formation after mild COVID-19. TCRdb fed the 5' RACE reads into MiXCR, producing one record per CDR3 protein. The table includes more than 300,000 distinct CDR3 sequences, roughly an eighth detected once. The sequenced sample consisted of PBMCs or a T cell subset sorted from them (not recorded which). These receptors were obtained from a young man who had mild COVID-19 (a few samples of this study predate the infection). Cell type and time point are not known.

This clonotype has a handful of counts. The rearrangement joins TRBV5-5 to TRBJ1-2; 9 positions match TRBD1. The junction had 8 bases not matched to a gene; V was cut back by 3 bases and J by 2 bases. The CDR3 extends over 16 amino acids. From germline, CDR1 is SGHKS and CDR2 YYEKEE (reference sequence). The CDR3 DNA reads as TGTGCCAGCAGCTATATACAGGGGGCATTCAACTATGGCTACACCTTC. This codes for CASSYIQGAFNYGYTF.

This chain links TRBV27 with TRBJ1-5; a possible D gene is TRBD1 (5 bases). V was shortened by 6 bases and J by 7 bases, with 19 bases between the two germline ends. Germline V gives CDR1 MNHEY, CDR2 SMNVEV (reference sequence). The CDR3 covers 15 residues. CDR3 loop: CASSRLQGIDQPQHF. The CDR3 DNA sequence: TGTGCCAGCAGCCGTCTCCAGGGTATAGACCAGCCCCAGCATTTT.

This chain joins TRBV4-2 and TRBJ2-7, with 11 nucleotides matching TRBD2. Losses at the gene ends were 4 bases for V and 3 bases for J; bases not matched to a gene: 5. The CDR3 covers 15 residues. Germline values: CDR1 LGHNA, CDR2 YNFKEQ. The CDR3, as DNA: TGTGCCAGCAGCCCAGGGACTAGCGGCCACTACGAGCAGTACTTC. This codes for CASSPGTSGHYEQYF.

This chain uses TRBV11-2 with TRBJ1-1; no firm D call. Trimming shortened V by 7 bases and J by 5 bases, and 20 bases separated the two germline ends. The germline gives CDR1 SGHAT, CDR2 FQNNGV. This CDR3 comprises 15 residues. CDR3 loop: CASTPSASDLTEAFF. CDR3 nucleotide sequence: TGTGCCAGCACCCCCTCGGCCTCGGATCTAACTGAAGCTTTCTTT.

The V and J genes are TRBV20-1 and TRBJ2-7; D may correspond to TRBD1 or TRBD2 (6 bases each). V lost 0 bases, J lost 5 bases, and 14 bases lay in between. This CDR3 has 14 residues. CDR1 and CDR2 from the germline V gene are DFQATT and SNEGSKA (reference sequence). The CDR3 bases are TGCAGTGCTAGAGATCCCTTGGGGGGCCACGAGCAGTACTTC. Its protein is CSARDPLGGHEQYF.

This clonotype was picked up many times. The V and J genes are TRBV28 and TRBJ2-7; 12 nucleotides match TRBD1. Germline trimming cut 5 bases from V and 2 bases from J; bases unmatched to any gene: 10. From germline, CDR1 is MDHEN and CDR2 SYDVKM. This CDR3 region has 17 residues. In DNA form, the CDR3 reads TGTGCCAGCAGTCTTCCCCGGGACAGGGGGCGCGCCTACGAGCAGTACGTC. Protein: CASSLPRDRGRAYEQYV.

The V call is TRBV4-2, the J call TRBJ2-5, with a tentative D call TRBD2 (5 bases). The CDR3 length is 15 residues. CDR1 and CDR2 from the germline V gene are LGHNA and YNFKEQ. V was pared by 3 bases and J by 3 bases, with 14 bases between. In DNA form, the CDR3 reads TGTGCCAGCAGCCAGGAGCGGACGGTTAAAGAGACCCAGTACTTC. Translation: CASSQERTVKETQYF.

This clonotype turned up a few times. The V call is TRBV14, the J call TRBJ2-7; D is unresolved. The CDR3 runs 14 residues. Per the germline V gene, CDR1 is SGHDN and CDR2 is FVKESK. The ends were cut back, 0 bases at V and 4 bases at J, with 10 bases in the middle. The CDR3 sequence is CASSQEPGAYEQYF. CDR3 nucleotides: TGTGCCAGCAGCCAAGAACCCGGAGCTTACGAGCAGTACTTC.

The chain carries TRBV7-2 and TRBJ2-2; 13 bases match TRBD2. In germline, CDR1 is SGHTA, CDR2 FQGNSA. The CDR3 totals 19 residues. Unmatched junction bases numbered 14, after V lost 5 bases and J lost 5 bases. CDR3 DNA: TGTGCCAGCAGCCCTTTAACGGGACTAGCGGGGCTGATAACCGGGGAGCTGTTTTTT. Its protein product is CASSPLTGLAGLITGELFF.

The chain joins TRBV28 to TRBJ2-3; possibly TRBD2 for D (5 bases). Deletions cut 7 bases from V and 1 base from J, with 15 bases between. Germline lookup yields CDR1 MDHEN and CDR2 SYDVKM. The CDR3 covers 15 residues. This CDR3 reads CASTTPPAGTDTQYF. As DNA, the CDR3 is TGTGCCAGCACCACCCCCCCAGCGGGCACAGATACGCAGTATTTT.

This clonotype has a count of ten or more. This chain uses TRBV5-5 with TRBJ2-5, with D perhaps given as TRBD1 or TRBD2 (7 bases each). The V gene lost 4 bases and the J gene lost 7 bases, with 20 bases spanning the gap. The CDR3 is 15 amino acids. Germline V gene lookup returns CDR1 SGHKS and CDR2 YYEKEE (reference sequence). CDR3: CASSGGRGLGGTQYF. The DNA for the CDR3 is TGTGCCAGCAGCGGGGGGAGGGGGCTCGGCGGGACCCAGTACTTC.

Only a few counts were recorded for this clonotype. The V call is TRBV4-1, the J call TRBJ2-7; 7 bases fit TRBD2. J gave up 3 bases and V 4 bases, and 9 bases lay outside the gene matches. The CDR3 runs to 15 residues. The germline gives CDR1 MGHRA, CDR2 YSYEKL. CDR3 bases: TGCGCCAGCAGCCCCCAGGCCCGGGGGGACTACGAGCAGTACGTC. This codes for CASSPQARGDYEQYV.

The V and J genes are TRBV11-3 and TRBJ2-2; D uncertain. The CDR3 extends over 13 amino acids. The V and J ends lost 0 bases and 11 bases respectively, with 10 bases between them. Germline V gives CDR1 SGHNT, CDR2 YENEEA. CDR3 nucleotide sequence: TGTGCCAGCAGCTTAGATCCGGTTAAAGAGCTGTTTTTT. Protein: CASSLDPVKELFF.

This clonotype has at least ten counts. The chain employs TRBV11-2 and TRBJ2-2; no reliable D call. Germline V gives CDR1 SGHAT, CDR2 FQNNGV. The V end was cut by 1 base, the J end by 4 bases, with 10 bases between. This CDR3 spans 15 amino acids. The CDR3 coding sequence is TGTGCCAGCAGCTTAGTCGCTTTTGGCACCGGGGAGCTGTTTTTT. Amino acids: CASSLVAFGTGELFF.

This clonotype was detected a few times. This sequence joins TRBV29-1 and TRBJ2-7; tentatively, D is TRBD1 (5 bases). CDR1 and CDR2 (germline): SQVTM, ANQGSEA. The CDR3 runs 12 residues. V was clipped by 4 bases and J by 6 bases, with 13 bases between them. The CDR3 bases are TGCAGCGTTGGCAGGGTGGATTCCGAGCAGTACTTC. It specifies CSVGRVDSEQYF.

Only a few counts were recorded for this clonotype. This chain links TRBV7-2 with TRBJ2-3; a weak D match, TRBD2 (5 bases). The CDR3 length is 12 residues. In germline, CDR1 is SGHTA, CDR2 FQGNSA. Trimming cost V 5 bases and J 6 bases, with 9 bases left between them. This CDR3 reads CASSPLADTQYF. The CDR3 DNA reads as TGTGCCAGCAGCCCCCTAGCTGATACGCAGTATTTT.

This clonotype was found a few times. This chain connects TRBV4-1 to TRBJ1-4, with 7 bases aligning to TRBD1. The germline V gene encodes CDR1 MGHRA and CDR2 YSYEKL. The CDR3 runs to 18 residues. Trimming removed 3 bases from V and 0 bases from J; junction bases left unmatched: 10. In DNA form, the CDR3 reads TGCGCCAGCAGCCATCTCGACAGGGTGGAATCAACTAATGAAAAACTGTTTTTT. This translates into CASSHLDRVESTNEKLFF.

This chain connects TRBV5-1 to TRBJ2-7; D perhaps matches TRBD1 (5 bases). The germline V and J ends were trimmed by 4 bases and 6 bases, with 23 bases remaining between them. This CDR3 comprises 16 residues. The germline CDR1 and CDR2 sequences are SGHRS and YFSETQ. DNA for the CDR3: TGCGCCAGCAGCCCAAGATTTGCACCCGGTGGGGCCGAGCAGTACTTC. Its translation: CASSPRFAPGGAEQYF.

This clonotype was seen more than once but under ten times. The J gene is TRBJ2-5, the V gene TRBV7-2; 9 bases line up with TRBD1. Trimming took 1 base from V and 3 from J; bases not matched to a gene: 3. This CDR3 has 15 amino acids. CDR1 is SGHTA and CDR2 is FQGNSA in the germline V gene. This CDR3 is CASSLEDRGEETQYF. CDR3 DNA sequence: TGTGCCAGCAGCTTAGAGGACAGGGGAGAAGAGACCCAGTACTTC.

This clonotype has just a few counts. The chain uses TRBV6-8 and TRBJ2-7, with a weak D call TRBD2 (5 bases). The CDR3 loop spans 14 amino acids. The germline CDR1 and CDR2 sequences are MNHGY and SAAAGT. V was pared by 5 bases and J by 1 base, with 12 bases between. Written as DNA, the CDR3 is TGTGCCAGCAGTCGCCCTCGAGGGTCCTACGAGCAGTACTTC. Its translation is CASSRPRGSYEQYF.

The sample holds a few counts of this clonotype. The chain is built from TRBV18 and TRBJ1-1; D remains ambiguous. CDR3 length: 13 amino acids. Germline CDR1 is KGHSH and CDR2 is LQKENI. V lost 2 bases to trimming and J lost 1 base, with 5 bases between them. CDR3 in DNA: TGTGCCAGCTCACCATCTGGGAACACTGAAGCTTTCTTT. Its translation: CASSPSGNTEAFF. Full variable domain (outside the CDR3, taken from reference TRBV18 and TRBJ1-1): NAGVMQNPRHLVRRRGQEARLRCSPMKGHSHVYWYRQLPEEGLKFMVYLQKENIIDESGMPKERFSAEFPKEGPSILRIQQVVRGDSAAYFCASSPSGNTEAFFGQGTRLTVV.

V is TRBV5-5 and J is TRBJ1-2; possibly TRBD1 for D (5 bases). This CDR3 region has 15 residues. V was trimmed by 0 bases and J by 4 bases, leaving 13 bases between them. Germline lookup yields CDR1 SGHKS and CDR2 YYEKEE (reference sequence). The CDR3 loop reads CASSLDAGPLYGYTF. For the CDR3, the DNA is TGTGCCAGCAGCTTGGATGCAGGGCCCCTCTATGGCTACACCTTC. The complete variable domain, with remaining parts taken from reference TRBV5-5 and TRBJ1-2, reads DAGVTQSPTHLIKTRGQQVTLRCSPISGHKSVSWYQQVLGQGPQFIFQYYEKEERGRGNFPDRFSARQFPNYSSELNVNALLLGDSALYLCASSLDAGPLYGYTFGSGTRLTVV.

The table lists this clonotype with many counts. The chain links TRBV4-2 to TRBJ2-1, with D perhaps TRBD1 or TRBD2 (5 bases each). This CDR3 comprises 15 residues. Germline-derived CDR1 and CDR2 are LGHNA and YNFKEQ. V lost 0 bases and J lost 6, with 12 bases in between. The CDR3 region is CASSQDMGEGNEQFF. The CDR3 nucleotides are TGTGCCAGCAGCCAAGATATGGGGGAAGGCAATGAGCAGTTCTTC.

This clonotype has a handful of counts. The V gene is TRBV12-3 or TRBV12-4, the J gene TRBJ1-6; D possibly corresponds to TRBD1 (6 bases). Trimming stripped 7 bases from V and 5 bases from J, with 6 bases between. The CDR3 runs 12 residues. The CDR3 sequence: CASNRDNSPLHF. The CDR3 DNA reads as TGTGCCAGCAACAGGGATAATTCACCCCTCCACTTT.

This clonotype was detected only a few times. This chain uses TRBV2 with TRBJ2-7, with TRBD2 as a possible D gene (5 bases). Trimming pared 4 bases from V and 3 bases from J, leaving 7 bases between. Germline V CDR1 and CDR2: SNHLY, FYNNEI. The CDR3 contains 12 residues. In DNA, the CDR3 is TGTGCCAGCAGTGTTCGGGGCTACGAGCAGTACTTC. Its protein is CASSVRGYEQYF. Looking up the rest from reference TRBV2 and TRBJ2-7 gives the full variable domain: EPEVTQTPSHQVTQMGQEVILRCVPISNHLYFYWYRQILGQKVEFLVSFYNNEISEKSEIFDDQFSVERPDGSNFTLKIRSTKLEDSAMYFCASSVRGYEQYFGPGTRLTVT.

This clonotype was counted many times. This chain joins TRBV2 and TRBJ2-1; D may be TRBD1 (6 bases). This CDR3 contains 12 residues. Germline V gene sequence: CDR1 SNHLY, CDR2 FYNNEI. The V and J ends lost 6 bases and 4 bases respectively, with 7 bases between them. Here the CDR3 reads CASSGQYNEQFF. The CDR3 DNA follows: TGTGCCAGCAGCGGACAGTACAATGAGCAGTTCTTC.

The V and J genes are TRBV5-5 and TRBJ2-4; no firm D call. Trimming took 1 base from V and 0 from J, leaving 11 bases between them. Per the germline V gene, CDR1 is SGHKS and CDR2 is YYEKEE (reference sequence). The CDR3 is 16 residues long. CDR3 nucleotide sequence: TGTGCCAGCAGCTTGATTGGCAGTCTAGCCAAAAACATTCAGTACTTC. Residues: CASSLIGSLAKNIQYF. The full variable domain, completed using reference TRBV5-5 and TRBJ2-4, is DAGVTQSPTHLIKTRGQQVTLRCSPISGHKSVSWYQQVLGQGPQFIFQYYEKEERGRGNFPDRFSARQFPNYSSELNVNALLLGDSALYLCASSLIGSLAKNIQYFGAGTRLSVL.